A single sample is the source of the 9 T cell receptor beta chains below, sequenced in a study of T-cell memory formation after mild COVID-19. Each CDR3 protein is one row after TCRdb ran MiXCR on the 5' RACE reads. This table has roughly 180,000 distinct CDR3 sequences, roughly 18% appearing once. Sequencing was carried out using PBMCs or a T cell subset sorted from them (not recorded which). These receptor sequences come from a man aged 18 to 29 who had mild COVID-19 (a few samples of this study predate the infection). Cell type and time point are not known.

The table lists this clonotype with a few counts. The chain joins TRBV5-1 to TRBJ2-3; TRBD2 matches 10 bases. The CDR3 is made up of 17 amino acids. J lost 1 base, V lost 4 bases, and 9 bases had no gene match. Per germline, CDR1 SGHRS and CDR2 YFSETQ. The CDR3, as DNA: TGCGCCAGCAGCCCGGCTGTAGCGGGAGGCGGCACAGATACGCAGTATTTT. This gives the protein CASSPAVAGGGTDTQYF.

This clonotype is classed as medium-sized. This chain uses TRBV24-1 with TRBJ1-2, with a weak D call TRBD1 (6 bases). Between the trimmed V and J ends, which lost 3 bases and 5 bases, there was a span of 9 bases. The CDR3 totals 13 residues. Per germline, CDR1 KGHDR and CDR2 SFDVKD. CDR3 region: CATSDRTVYGYTF. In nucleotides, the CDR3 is TGTGCCACCAGTGATCGGACAGTATATGGCTACACCTTC.

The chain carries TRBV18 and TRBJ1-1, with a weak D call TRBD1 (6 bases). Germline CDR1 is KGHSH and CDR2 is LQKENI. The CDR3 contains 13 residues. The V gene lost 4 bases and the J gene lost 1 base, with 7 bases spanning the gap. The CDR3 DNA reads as TGTGCCAGCTCACAGGGGGGGAACACTGAAGCTTTCTTT. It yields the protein CASSQGGNTEAFF.

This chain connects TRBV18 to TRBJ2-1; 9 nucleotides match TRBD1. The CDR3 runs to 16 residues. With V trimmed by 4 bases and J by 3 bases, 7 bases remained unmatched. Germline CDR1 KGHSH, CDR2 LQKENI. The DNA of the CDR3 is TGTGCCAGCTCACGGACAGGGGTAGTACTCTACAATGAGCAGTTCTTC. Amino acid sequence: CASSRTGVVLYNEQFF. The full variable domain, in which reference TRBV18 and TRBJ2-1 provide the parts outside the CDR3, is NAGVMQNPRHLVRRRGQEARLRCSPMKGHSHVYWYRQLPEEGLKFMVYLQKENIIDESGMPKERFSAEFPKEGPSILRIQQVVRGDSAAYFCASSRTGVVLYNEQFFGPGTRLTVL.

CDR3 in amino acids: CASSPLVADNSPLHF. In DNA form, the CDR3 reads TGTGCCAGCTCACCACTAGTAGCAGACAATTCACCCCTCCACTTT. This chain links TRBV18 with TRBJ1-6; D not certain. This CDR3 region has 15 residues. Germline CDR1 and CDR2: KGHSH and LQKENI. Trimming took 1 base from V and 7 from J, leaving 11 bases between them.

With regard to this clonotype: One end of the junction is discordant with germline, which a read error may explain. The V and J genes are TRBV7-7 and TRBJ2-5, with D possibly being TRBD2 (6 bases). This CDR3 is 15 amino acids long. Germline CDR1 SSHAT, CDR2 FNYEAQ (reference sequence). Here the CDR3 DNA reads TGTGCTAGCAGCCCAAGGCCGAACGGGGGAGAGACCCAGTACTTC. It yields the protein CASSPRPNGGETQYF.

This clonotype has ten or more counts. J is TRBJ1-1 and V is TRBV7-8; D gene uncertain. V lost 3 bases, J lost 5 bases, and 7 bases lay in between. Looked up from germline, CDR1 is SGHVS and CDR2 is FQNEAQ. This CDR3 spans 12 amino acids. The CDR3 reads CASSLGETEAFF. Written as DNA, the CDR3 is TGTGCCAGCAGCTTGGGAGAGACTGAAGCTTTCTTT. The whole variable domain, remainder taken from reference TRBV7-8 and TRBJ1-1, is GAGVSQSPRYKVAKRGQDVALRCDPISGHVSLFWYQQALGQGPEFLTYFQNEAQLDKSGLPSDRFFAERPEGSVSTLKIQRTQQEDSAVYLCASSLGETEAFFGQGTRLTVV.

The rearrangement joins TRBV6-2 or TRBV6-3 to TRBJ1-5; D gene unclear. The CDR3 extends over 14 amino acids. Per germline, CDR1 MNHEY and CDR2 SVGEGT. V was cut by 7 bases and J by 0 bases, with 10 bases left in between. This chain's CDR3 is CASTPSYSNQPQHF. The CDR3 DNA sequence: TGTGCCAGCACCCCCTCCTATAGCAATCAGCCCCAGCATTTT.

This CDR3 reads CASSRPITGNTIYF. DNA for the CDR3: TGTGCCAGCAGCCGACCCATAACAGGAAACACCATATATTTT. The chain recombines TRBV7-2 with TRBJ1-3; D unresolved. The CDR3 consists of 14 residues. Germline CDR1 SGHTA, CDR2 FQGNSA. V lost 5 bases and J 4 bases, leaving 12 bases between the germline ends.